Sequencing of this TCR beta chain was carried out in a study of identical twins (TCRdb year 2016). Concerning the study at large: The study deep-sequenced TCR alpha and beta repertoires from monozygotic twins, unrelated adults of various ages and cord blood to test whether fetal clonotypes persist. To rule out contamination, replicate twin experiments were performed at different times with different library preparation protocols.

In its sample, this clonotype was seen a few times. This clone's antigen is unknown. Base qualities are missing; no much larger clone stands one base away. Only healthy Caucasian donors were included. Three pairs of female monozygotic twins, all aged roughly 18 to 29 years, were included in the twin cohort. RNA for TCR libraries was isolated from peripheral blood mononuclear cells. Findings and caveats that apply to the study as a whole: In monozygotic twins, recombination models systematically underestimated out-of-frame TCR alpha sharing, but the models matched the sharing seen between unrelated individuals. The excess sharing between twins in beta out-of-frame sequences was weaker because fewer shared sequences reduced the signal-to-noise ratio. Invariant T cells such as MAIT and iNKT could partly confound zero-insertion analyses, though diverse VJ usage argued against this for most clonotypes. Compared with coincidental sharing between unrelated individuals, an excess of low generation-probability sequences was observed among out-of-frame TCR alpha sequences shared between twins. Fewer insertions were carried by abundant cord blood beta clonotypes, a similar but weaker trend appeared in young adult naive repertoires, and no such trend appeared in memory repertoires. Because the same donors could not be followed over many years, the conclusions relied on cross-sectional statistical analysis.

The library was generated by 5' RACE. Sequenced using an Illumina HiSeq 2000. Template switching added a universal primer binding site, and the final cDNA carried a unique molecular identifier that allowed TCR cDNA molecules to be counted accurately. Specific primers in the conserved constant-segment region were used to synthesize first-strand cDNA for the TCR alpha and beta chains. Each cDNA library was double barcoded, with a SMART-Mk sample barcode plus Illumina barcodes, to control for contamination. Two successive PCR steps introduced TruSeq adapter sequences along with Illumina sample barcodes. Sequencing of the TCR alpha and beta cDNA libraries was done on the Illumina HiSeq platform using custom primers. Turning to the authors' computational methods: MiGEC was used to process raw reads and extract unique molecular identifiers, and MiXCR was used to find CDR3 positions. Recombination models were inferred per individual with the repgenHMM and IGoR tools using an EM algorithm. Shared clonotypes were analyzed with the tcR package in R, and sharing was normalized by the product of cloneset sizes. To study raw recombination free of thymic and clonal selection effects, out-of-frame nonproductive sequences were analyzed. TCRdb reprocessed the public reads (quality trimming at Q25 with fastp, clone calling with MiXCR) and kept in-frame beta chains. CDR3 protein duplicates are merged, each entry listing the most common genes and DNA. TCRdb, not the authors, supplied the V and J calls. For this sample the table gives about 890,000 distinct CDR3 sequences, of which about 12% were detected only once. 1.5% to 2% of the sample goes to the ten largest clones.

The same data also went into a second study, on yellow fever vaccine responses in identical twins. As the second study states: The authors reported that the T cell response to vaccination in identical twins appeared partly convergent and partly personalized. The study precisely tracked vaccine-responding T cell clones in identical twins.

The clonotype comes from a woman under 30 in good health. The sequenced sample was PBMCs.

The CDR3 has the sequence CASSVGHQSEAFF. The nucleotide sequence reads TGTGCCAGCAGTGTGGGACATCAATCGGAAGCTTTCTTT. The rearranged chain carries TRBV6-1 and TRBJ1-1; TRBD1 is perhaps the D gene, given 6 matching bases. Deletion took 4 bases off V and 8 bases off J, with a span of 14 bases between the germline ends. Reading from cysteine to phenylalanine, the CDR3 counts 13 amino acids. Only the CDR3 region is kept as DNA, spanning 39 bases read in frame from base 1. Per the germline V gene, MNHNS is the CDR1 and SASEGT is the CDR2.